The present T cell receptor (beta chain) was sequenced within a study of response to subunit inactivated influenza vaccine. General observations from the study: The authors put forward the suggestion that each seasonal influenza vaccination may bring in only a limited number of new T cells.

On this clonotype itself: Antigen: not known.

This CDR3 has 17 amino acids. Trimming left V 3 bases short and J 1 base short, with 19 bases between. Germline V lookup: CDR1 SGHDT, CDR2 YYEEEE. TCRdb ran MiXCR on the RT-PCR reads and lists one entry per CDR3 protein. The data contain 550,000 to 800,000 distinct CDR3 sequences, around a sixth of them seen just once; the ten biggest clones take up more than 9%. This chain connects TRBV5-6 to TRBJ1-1, with D unresolved. The TCR was taken from a man in his fifties who received an inactivated influenza vaccine. This specimen was PBMCs from blood, taken roughly 13 days after vaccination. In DNA form, the CDR3 reads TGTGCCAGCAGCTCGCACAAAGATTGGGAGAGGAACACTGAAGCTTTCTTT. This translates into CASSSHKDWERNTEAFF.